This TCR beta chain is from a study of T cells in Graves' hyperthyroidism and ophthalmopathy. This clonotype was detected only a few times. Uncontrolled infection, other autoimmune disease, pregnancy or lactation disqualified patients from enrolment. CDR3 length equals 15 residues. Germline V gives CDR1 MNHEY, CDR2 SVGEGT. V gave up 2 bases and J gave up 10 bases; unmatched junction bases: 5. There were TCR beta CDR3 regions amplified from RNA transcripts. An initial round of RT-PCR targeting the TCR CDR3 relied on the HTBI primer set. MiXCR, run by TCRdb on the multiplex PCR reads, gives a single entry per CDR3 protein. The sample gives 550,000 to 600,000 distinct CDR3 sequences, 15% to 20% of which show up once; 18% is in the top ten.

The sequenced sample was blood. The receptor was derived from a woman between 18 and 29 years old with Graves' hyperthyroidism. This chain joins TRBV6-2 or TRBV6-3 and TRBJ1-6, with 10 bases matching TRBD1. The CDR3 DNA is TGTGCCAGCAGTTACACCGGGACAGGGGCATCACCCCTCCACTTT. It encodes CASSYTGTGASPLHF.